The 26 T cell receptor beta chains given below trace back to one sample, sequenced in a study of T cell repertoires in cytomegalovirus infection. TCRdb re-analysed the reads in MiXCR, keeping a single row per CDR3 protein. The sample carries about 68,000 distinct CDR3 sequences, more than 20% recorded once. No antigen has been assigned to these receptors. The sample taken for sequencing was PBMCs, sequenced either directly or after in vitro stimulation (not recorded which). The receptors here all came from a human donor in good health (CMV status not recorded). Some clones in this sample may be carry-over from other donors' samples.

The chain has TRBV7-8 and TRBJ1-5; TRBD1 aligns across 8 bases. The CDR3 has 15 amino acids. The V and J ends lost 6 bases and 6 bases, in that order; junction bases with no gene match: 10. Germline assignment: CDR1 SGHVS and CDR2 FQNEAQ. The DNA of the CDR3 is TGTGCCAGCAGTTCCGACAGGGGAGTGGGTCAGCCCCAGCATTTT. It specifies CASSSDRGVGQPQHF.

The chain recombines TRBV2 with TRBJ2-3; D is unresolved. The V end lost 5 bases, the J end lost 0 bases, and 6 bases lay between the germline ends. The CDR3 sequence is 13 residues long. The germline gives CDR1 SNHLY, CDR2 FYNNEI. CDR3 protein: CASSSSSTDTQYF. CDR3 DNA sequence: TGTGCCAGCAGTTCCTCTAGCACAGATACGCAGTATTTT.

This clonotype showed up just a few times. This rearrangement joins TRBV5-1 to TRBJ1-3; the D gene is possibly TRBD1 (5 bases). This CDR3 spans 16 amino acids. The ends were cut back, 0 bases at V and 0 bases at J, with 10 bases in the middle. Germline assignment: CDR1 SGHRS and CDR2 YFSETQ. The CDR3 loop is CASSLAGAFSGNTIYF. CDR3 in DNA: TGCGCCAGCAGCTTGGCCGGGGCGTTCTCTGGAAACACCATATATTTT.

This clonotype turned up a few times. The chain recombines TRBV27 with TRBJ2-4; no reliable D call. V gave up 3 bases and J gave up 4 bases, with 7 bases separating them. Germline CDR1 MNHEY, CDR2 SMNVEV (reference sequence). CDR3 length: 13 amino acids. The CDR3 coding sequence is TGTGCCAGCAGTTTTTCCAAGAAAAACATTCAGTACTTC. It codes for CASSFSKKNIQYF.

The chain joins TRBV24-1 to TRBJ2-7, with D hard to call. V gave up 2 bases and J gave up 3 bases, with 4 bases separating them. CDR1 and CDR2 from the germline V gene are KGHDR and SFDVKD. This CDR3 has 12 residues. CDR3 DNA: TGTGCCACCAGTGATTGGGACTACGAGCAGTACTTC. Translated, it gives CATSDWDYEQYF.

This rearrangement joins TRBV24-1 to TRBJ1-1; 8 bases align to TRBD1. With V trimmed by 5 bases and J by 5 bases, 15 bases remained unmatched. The CDR3 has 17 residues. CDR1 KGHDR and CDR2 SFDVKD come from the germline V gene. The CDR3 reads CATSGRDGQGRSTEAFF. CDR3 DNA sequence: TGTGCCACCAGTGGCCGAGATGGACAGGGACGATCGACTGAAGCTTTCTTT.

The chain combines TRBV3-1 with TRBJ2-6, with D maybe TRBD2 (5 bases). The CDR3 runs to 15 residues. Looked up from germline, CDR1 is LGHDT and CDR2 is YNNKEL (reference sequence). V lost 0 bases and J 3 bases, leaving 6 bases between the germline ends. This CDR3 is CASSQDTSGANVLTF. The CDR3 DNA reads as TGTGCCAGCAGCCAAGATACTAGTGGGGCCAACGTCCTGACTTTC.

This sequence joins TRBV2 and TRBJ2-7, with a weak D call TRBD2 (6 bases). The CDR3 totals 13 residues. Trimming removed 4 bases from V and 4 bases from J, with 11 bases in between. Looked up from germline, CDR1 is SNHLY and CDR2 is FYNNEI. The DNA of the CDR3 is TGTGCCAGCAGTGTTAGCGGAGCTTACGAGCAGTACTTC. Translating it yields CASSVSGAYEQYF.

This clonotype was observed at least ten times. The chain combines TRBV7-2 with TRBJ2-7; tentatively, D is TRBD2 (6 bases). V was clipped by 5 bases and J by 3 bases, with 14 bases between them. This CDR3 comprises 14 residues. The germline CDR1 and CDR2 sequences are SGHTA and FQGNSA. The CDR3 loop reads CASSPTSPNYEQYF. CDR3 nucleotides: TGTGCCAGCAGCCCCACTAGCCCCAACTACGAGCAGTACTTC.

This clonotype was observed at least ten times. The rearrangement links TRBV7-2 to TRBJ1-2; possibly TRBD1 for D (6 bases). Germline lookup yields CDR1 SGHTA and CDR2 FQGNSA. There are 14 residues in the CDR3. V dropped 5 bases and J dropped 1 base, with 11 bases sitting between them. CDR3 region: CASSPGVGNYGYTF. The CDR3 region has the DNA TGTGCCAGCAGCCCAGGGGTCGGTAACTATGGCTACACCTTC. The complete variable domain, with remaining parts taken from reference TRBV7-2 and TRBJ1-2, reads GAGVSQSPSNKVTEKGKDVELRCDPISGHTALYWYRQSLGQGLEFLIYFQGNSAPDKSGLPSDRFSAERTGGSVSTLTIQRTQQEDSAVYLCASSPGVGNYGYTFGSGTRLTVV.

The genes are TRBV7-2 and TRBJ2-5, with 9 bases identical to TRBD2. Per germline, CDR1 SGHTA and CDR2 FQGNSA. Trimming removed 1 base from V and 5 bases from J; junction bases left unmatched: 5. The CDR3 covers 15 residues. The CDR3 protein is CASSLGSGSVETQYF. The CDR3 nucleotides read TGTGCCAGCAGCTTAGGTAGCGGGAGCGTGGAGACCCAGTACTTC.

In DNA, the CDR3 is TGTGCCAGCAGCTTTGGCGGGAGGGTGGCCGGGGAGCTGTTTTTT. It translates to CASSFGGRVAGELFF. The rearrangement links TRBV7-8 to TRBJ2-2, with 9 bases matching TRBD2. The ends lost 3 bases at V and 6 bases at J; junction bases unmatched: 5. Germline CDR1 reads SGHVS; CDR2 reads FQNEAQ. There are 15 residues in the CDR3.

The J gene is TRBJ2-1, the V gene TRBV23-1; either TRBD1 or TRBD2 may supply D (6 bases each). TRBV23-1 is assigned to the ORF class and has an uncertain function. The V gene lost 8 bases and the J gene lost 2 bases, with 19 bases spanning the gap. This CDR3 has 16 amino acids. For the CDR3, the DNA is TGCGCCAGCGGGTCCTTCGGGGGCAGGGCCTACAATGAGCAGTTCTTC. Its translation is CASGSFGGRAYNEQFF.

This clonotype was seen more than once but under ten times. V gene TRBV6-1 combines with J gene TRBJ2-1, with TRBD2 matching 9 bases. This CDR3 is built from 16 residues. Germline V gene data show CDR1 as MNHNS and CDR2 as SASEGT. The trim removed 5 bases at V and 9 bases at J, leaving 14 bases unmatched. CDR3 loop: CASSLSGGRASREQFF. CDR3 DNA sequence: TGTGCCAGCAGTCTTAGTGGCGGGAGGGCTTCTCGTGAGCAGTTCTTC.

The chain has TRBV4-3 and TRBJ2-3; D is unclear. From germline, CDR1 is LGHNA and CDR2 YSLEER. Trimming took 1 base from V and 4 from J, leaving 9 bases between them. The CDR3 consists of 14 residues. This CDR3 is CASSQGGWADTQYF. CDR3 DNA sequence: TGCGCCAGCAGCCAAGGGGGATGGGCAGATACGCAGTATTTT.

This clonotype was found many times. The chain couples TRBV6-1 to TRBJ2-7, with TRBD2 identical over 9 bases. The CDR3 has 16 residues. Germline lookup yields CDR1 MNHNS and CDR2 SASEGT. The junction had 8 bases not matched to a gene; V was cut back by 4 bases and J by 1 base. The CDR3 sequence is CASSALTSGISYEQYV. CDR3 nucleotide sequence: TGTGCCAGCAGTGCTCTGACTAGCGGCATTTCCTACGAGCAGTACGTC.

This clonotype was recorded many times. The V call is TRBV7-9, the J call TRBJ1-5; D is unclear. CDR1 is SEHNR, CDR2 FQNEAQ, per germline (reference sequence). CDR3 length: 14 amino acids. The germline V and J ends were trimmed by 1 base and 1 base, with 5 bases remaining between them. The CDR3 bases are TGTGCCAGCAGCTTAGACCAGAGCAATCAGCCCCAGCATTTT. Residues: CASSLDQSNQPQHF.

The table lists this clonotype with a few counts. The genes are TRBV2 and TRBJ1-1; 8 bases fit TRBD1. This CDR3 has 14 amino acids. J lost 1 base, V lost 5 bases, and 3 bases had no gene match. The germline gives CDR1 SNHLY, CDR2 FYNNEI. CDR3 sequence reads: CASSTGQGNTEAFF. The CDR3 nucleotides read TGTGCCAGCAGTACCGGACAGGGGAACACTGAAGCTTTCTTT. Full variable domain (remainder filled in from reference TRBV2 and TRBJ1-1): EPEVTQTPSHQVTQMGQEVILRCVPISNHLYFYWYRQILGQKVEFLVSFYNNEISEKSEIFDDQFSVERPDGSNFTLKIRSTKLEDSAMYFCASSTGQGNTEAFFGQGTRLTVV.

This clonotype was counted ten times or more. This chain joins TRBV7-2 and TRBJ2-1, with 9 bases identical to TRBD2. The germline CDR1 and CDR2 sequences are SGHTA and FQGNSA. The CDR3 extends over 14 amino acids. The junction had 10 bases not matched to a gene; V was cut back by 6 bases and J by 10 bases. The CDR3 reads CASRPSSGRGEQFF. In DNA form, the CDR3 reads TGTGCCAGCAGGCCTAGTAGCGGGAGAGGGGAGCAGTTCTTC.

This clonotype was seen only a few times. V and J are TRBV7-2 and TRBJ2-2; D may be TRBD1 (6 bases). This CDR3 region has 14 residues. Trimming took 3 bases from V and 6 from J, leaving 11 bases between them. Germline V gene data show CDR1 as SGHTA and CDR2 as FQGNSA. Here the CDR3 reads CASSFRGGPGELFF. CDR3 nucleotides: TGTGCCAGCAGCTTCAGGGGCGGCCCCGGGGAGCTGTTTTTT.

This clonotype was detected a few times. V and J are TRBV7-2 and TRBJ2-7, with D possibly being TRBD2 (7 bases). From germline, CDR1 is SGHTA and CDR2 FQGNSA. V was clipped by 5 bases and J by 6 bases, with 17 bases between them. The CDR3 has 14 residues. This chain's CDR3 is CASSPRGGTLEQYF. The DNA for the CDR3 is TGTGCCAGCAGCCCAAGGGGAGGGACACTCGAGCAGTACTTC.

This clonotype has at least ten counts. This chain uses TRBV7-3 with TRBJ2-3; 8 positions agree with TRBD2. The CDR3 is 15 amino acids. In germline, CDR1 is SGHTA, CDR2 FQGTGA. The V and J ends lost 5 bases and 0 bases, in that order; junction bases with no gene match: 4. CDR3 amino acids: CASSPLAASTDTQYF. In DNA form, the CDR3 reads TGTGCCAGCAGCCCACTAGCGGCTAGCACAGATACGCAGTATTTT.

The J gene is TRBJ2-4, the V gene TRBV18; 7 bases agree with TRBD1. This CDR3 comprises 15 residues. CDR1 KGHSH and CDR2 LQKENI come from the germline V gene. After removal of 6 bases from V and 4 bases from J, the junction contained 9 bases not matched to a gene. DNA for the CDR3: TGTGCCAGCTCCATGATTCCGGGACAGAAAAACATTCAGTACTTC. It encodes CASSMIPGQKNIQYF. Looking up the rest from reference TRBV18 and TRBJ2-4 gives the full variable domain: NAGVMQNPRHLVRRRGQEARLRCSPMKGHSHVYWYRQLPEEGLKFMVYLQKENIIDESGMPKERFSAEFPKEGPSILRIQQVVRGDSAAYFCASSMIPGQKNIQYFGAGTRLSVL.

This clonotype showed up just a few times. V gene TRBV27 combines with J gene TRBJ2-5, with 9 bases lining up with TRBD2. Germline assignment: CDR1 MNHEY and CDR2 SMNVEV (reference sequence). The length of the CDR3 is 13 residues. V shed 6 bases and J 5 bases; nucleotides not matched to a gene: 4. The CDR3: CASRDLAGETQYF. The CDR3 DNA follows: TGTGCCAGCAGGGACCTAGCGGGGGAGACCCAGTACTTC.

This chain connects TRBV15 to TRBJ2-1; no clear D. This CDR3 region has 13 residues. The germline V gene encodes CDR1 LNHNV and CDR2 YYDKDF (reference sequence). V lost 0 bases and J lost 8, with 8 bases in between. The CDR3 coding sequence is TGTGCCACCAGCAGAGATTCCGCCGATGAGCAGTTCTTC. Protein product: CATSRDSADEQFF. The full variable domain, with the rest looked up from reference TRBV15 and TRBJ2-1, is DAMVIQNPRYQVTQFGKPVTLSCSQTLNHNVMYWYQQKSSQAPKLLFHYYDKDFNNEADTPDNFQSRRPNTSFCFLDIRSPGLGDTAMYLCATSRDSADEQFFGPGTRLTVL.

This clonotype was picked up a small number of times. The chain joins TRBV28 to TRBJ2-7; possible D gene TRBD1, 6 bases. V was shortened by 8 bases and J by 2 bases, with 16 bases between the two germline ends. The germline V gene has CDR1 MDHEN and CDR2 SYDVKM. CDR3 size: 14 residues. The CDR3 sequence is CASVRSGVTYEQYF. The CDR3 nucleotides read TGTGCCAGCGTTCGTTCAGGGGTTACCTACGAGCAGTACTTC.